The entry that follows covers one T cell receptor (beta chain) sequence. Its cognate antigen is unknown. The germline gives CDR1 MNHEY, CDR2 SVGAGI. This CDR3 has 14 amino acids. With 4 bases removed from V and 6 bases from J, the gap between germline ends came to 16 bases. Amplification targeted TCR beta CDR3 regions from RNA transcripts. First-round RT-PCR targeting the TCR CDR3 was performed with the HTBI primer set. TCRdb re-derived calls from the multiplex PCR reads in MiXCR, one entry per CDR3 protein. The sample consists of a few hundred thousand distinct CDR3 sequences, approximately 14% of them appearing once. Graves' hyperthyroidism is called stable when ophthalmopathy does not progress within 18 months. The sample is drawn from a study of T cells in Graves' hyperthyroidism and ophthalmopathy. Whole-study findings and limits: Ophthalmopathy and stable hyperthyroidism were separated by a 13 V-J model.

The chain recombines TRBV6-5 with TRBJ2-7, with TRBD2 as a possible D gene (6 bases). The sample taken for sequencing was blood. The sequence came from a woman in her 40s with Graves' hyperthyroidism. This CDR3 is CASSFYGTYCEQYF. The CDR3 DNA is TGTGCCAGCAGTTTCTACGGGACTTATTGCGAGCAGTACTTC.